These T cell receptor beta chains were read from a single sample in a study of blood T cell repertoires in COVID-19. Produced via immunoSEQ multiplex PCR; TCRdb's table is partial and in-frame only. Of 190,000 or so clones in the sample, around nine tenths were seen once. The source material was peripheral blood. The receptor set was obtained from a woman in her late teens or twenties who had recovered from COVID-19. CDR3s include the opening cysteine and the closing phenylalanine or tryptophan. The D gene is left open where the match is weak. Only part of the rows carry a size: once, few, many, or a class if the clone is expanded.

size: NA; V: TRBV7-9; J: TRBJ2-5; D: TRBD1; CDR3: CASSLGTGPQETQYF; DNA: TGTGCCAGCAGCTTAGGGACAGGGCCCCAAGAGACCCAGTACTTC
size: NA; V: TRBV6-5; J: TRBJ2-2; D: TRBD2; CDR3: CASSYSGGRAGELFF; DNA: TGTGCCAGCAGTTACAGCGGGGGGCGCGCCGGGGAGCTGTTTTTT
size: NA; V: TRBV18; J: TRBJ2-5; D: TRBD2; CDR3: CASSPPAGGQETQYF; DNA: TGTGCCAGCTCACCACCGGCGGGGGGGCAAGAGACCCAGTACTTC
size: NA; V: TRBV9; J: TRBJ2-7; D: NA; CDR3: CASSPPAGIGEQYF; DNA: TGTGCCAGCAGCCCCCCGGCGGGGATTGGGGAGCAGTACTTC
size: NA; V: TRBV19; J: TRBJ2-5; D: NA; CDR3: CASSSQGQETQYF; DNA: TGTGCCAGTAGTAGTCAGGGCCAAGAGACCCAGTACTTC
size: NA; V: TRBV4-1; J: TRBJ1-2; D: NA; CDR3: CASSQDAGEGYTF; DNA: TGCGCCAGCAGCCAAGATGCAGGGGAAGGCTACACCTTC
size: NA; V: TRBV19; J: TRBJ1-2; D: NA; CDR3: CASSDSNVGYGYTF; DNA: TGTGCCAGTAGTGACTCTAACGTGGGCTATGGCTACACCTTC
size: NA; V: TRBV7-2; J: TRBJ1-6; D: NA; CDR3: CASSFRQDSPLHF; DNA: TGTGCCAGCAGCTTTAGACAGGATTCACCCCTCCACTTT
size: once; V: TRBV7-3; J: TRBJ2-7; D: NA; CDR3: CASSLTGGGGPYEQYF; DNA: TGTGCCAGCAGCTTAACGGGGGGCGGGGGCCCCTACGAGCAGTACTTC
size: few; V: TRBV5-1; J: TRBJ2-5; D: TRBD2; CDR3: CASSLGSSGSLETQYF; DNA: TGCGCCAGCAGTCTTGGGTCTAGCGGGAGCTTAGAGACCCAGTACTTC
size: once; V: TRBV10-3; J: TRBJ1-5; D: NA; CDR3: CAISDWENQPQHF; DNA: TGTGCCATCAGTGACTGGGAGAATCAGCCCCAGCATTTT
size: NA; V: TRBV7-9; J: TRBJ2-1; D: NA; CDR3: CASSFRDEQFF; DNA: TGTGCCAGCAGCTTTCGGGATGAGCAGTTCTTC
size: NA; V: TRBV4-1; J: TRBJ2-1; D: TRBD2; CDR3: CASSQRTSGYNEQFF; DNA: TGCGCCAGCAGCCAGCGGACTAGCGGCTACAATGAGCAGTTCTTC
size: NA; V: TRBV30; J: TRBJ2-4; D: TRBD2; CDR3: CAWSRTSGTYYWAENIQYF; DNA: TGTGCCTGGAGCAGGACTAGCGGAACTTACTACTGGGCGGAAAACATTCAGTACTTC
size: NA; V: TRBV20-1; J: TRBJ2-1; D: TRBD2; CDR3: CSASSAGDDEQFF; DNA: TGCAGTGCTAGTTCCGCGGGAGATGATGAGCAGTTCTTC
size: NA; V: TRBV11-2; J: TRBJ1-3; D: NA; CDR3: CASSFTGSTGNTIYF; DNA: TGTGCCAGCAGCTTCACAGGGTCGACTGGAAACACCATATATTTT
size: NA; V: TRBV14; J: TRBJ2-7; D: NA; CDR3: CASSQDLDGSPYEQYF; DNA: TGTGCCAGCAGCCAAGATCTAGACGGATCCCCCTACGAGCAGTACTTC
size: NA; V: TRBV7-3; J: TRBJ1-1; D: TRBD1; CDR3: CASSNSDRVEAFF; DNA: TGTGCCAGCAGCAACTCAGACAGGGTCGAAGCTTTCTTT
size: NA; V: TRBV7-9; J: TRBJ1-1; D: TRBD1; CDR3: CASSWGQANTEAFF; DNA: TGTGCCAGCAGCTGGGGACAGGCTAACACTGAAGCTTTCTTT
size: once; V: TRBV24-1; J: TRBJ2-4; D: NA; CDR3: CATSDGGVNIQYF; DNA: TGTGCCACCAGTGATGGAGGGGTGAACATTCAGTACTTC
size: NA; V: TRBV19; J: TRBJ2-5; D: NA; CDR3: CASSDGLYQETQYF; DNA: TGTGCCAGTAGCGATGGACTATACCAAGAGACCCAGTACTTC
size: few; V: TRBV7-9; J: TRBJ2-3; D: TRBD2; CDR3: CASSTLAGGPDTQYF; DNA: TGTGCCAGCAGCACATTAGCGGGAGGGCCGGATACGCAGTATTTT
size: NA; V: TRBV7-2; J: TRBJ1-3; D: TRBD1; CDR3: CASSLEDRAGNTIYF; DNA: TGTGCCAGCAGCTTGGAGGACAGGGCCGGAAACACCATATATTTT
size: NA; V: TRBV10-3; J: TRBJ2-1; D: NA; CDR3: CAISESSGRPINEQFF; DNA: TGTGCCATCAGTGAGTCAAGCGGACGCCCCATAAATGAGCAGTTCTTC
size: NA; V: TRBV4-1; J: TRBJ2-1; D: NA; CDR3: CASSPSPSNEQFF; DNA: TGCGCCAGCAGCCCAAGCCCTAGTAATGAGCAGTTCTTC
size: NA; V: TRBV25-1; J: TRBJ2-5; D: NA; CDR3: CASGRAGSSQETQYF; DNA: TGTGCCAGTGGGCGGGCGGGAAGCAGCCAAGAGACCCAGTACTTC
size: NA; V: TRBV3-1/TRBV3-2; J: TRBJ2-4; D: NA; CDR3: CASSRAKTNYRLAKNIQYF; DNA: TGTGCCAGCAGCCGAGCCAAAACGAACTACCGACTAGCCAAAAACATTCAGTACTTC
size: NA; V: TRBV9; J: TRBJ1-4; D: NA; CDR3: CASSGGAANEKLFF; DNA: TGTGCCAGCAGCGGTGGGGCAGCGAATGAAAAACTGTTTTTT
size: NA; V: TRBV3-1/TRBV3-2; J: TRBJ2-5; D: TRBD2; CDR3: CASSPPGLSQETQYF; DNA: TGTGCCAGCAGCCCTCCGGGACTATCTCAAGAGACCCAGTACTTC
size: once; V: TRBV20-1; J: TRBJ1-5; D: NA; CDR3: CSAGFQPQHF; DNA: TGCAGTGCCGGTTTCCAGCCCCAGCATTTT
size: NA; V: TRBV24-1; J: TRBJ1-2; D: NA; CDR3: CATSDGGYYGYTF; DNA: TGTGCCACCAGTGATGGGGGCTACTATGGCTACACCTTC
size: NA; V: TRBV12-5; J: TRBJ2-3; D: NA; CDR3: CASGLPQSDTQYF; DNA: TGTGCTAGTGGTTTACCCCAGTCCGATACGCAGTATTTT
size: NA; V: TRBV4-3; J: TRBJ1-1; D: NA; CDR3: CASSQVQGWGTEAFF; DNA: TGCGCCAGCAGCCAAGTCCAGGGTTGGGGCACTGAAGCTTTCTTT